This T cell receptor (beta chain) derives from a study of untreated major depressive disorder. Study observations and caveats: The small study sample limits how generally findings apply. CD4+ T cells from depressed patients used TRBV05-01 (Vbeta 5.1) more often than controls.

With regard to this clone: Its antigen is as yet unknown.

The method was immunoSEQ multiplex PCR; TCRdb's version includes in-frame clones alone and lacks a portion of them. The sample carries 20,000 or so clones, 92% recorded once. Depression in patients ranged from moderate to severe. The germline CDR1 and CDR2 sequences are MNHEY and SVGAGI. The CDR3 has 12 amino acids. The germline V and J ends were trimmed by 8 bases and 3 bases, with 10 bases remaining between them. Material for sequencing was CD4+ T cells from PBMCs. This clonotype was sampled from a woman between 40 and 55 years old with major depressive disorder. This chain uses TRBV6-5 with TRBJ1-1, with D tentatively TRBD1 (6 bases). The CDR3 loop is CASLDSYTEAFF. Here the CDR3 DNA reads TGTGCCAGCTTGGACAGCTACACTGAAGCTTTCTTT.